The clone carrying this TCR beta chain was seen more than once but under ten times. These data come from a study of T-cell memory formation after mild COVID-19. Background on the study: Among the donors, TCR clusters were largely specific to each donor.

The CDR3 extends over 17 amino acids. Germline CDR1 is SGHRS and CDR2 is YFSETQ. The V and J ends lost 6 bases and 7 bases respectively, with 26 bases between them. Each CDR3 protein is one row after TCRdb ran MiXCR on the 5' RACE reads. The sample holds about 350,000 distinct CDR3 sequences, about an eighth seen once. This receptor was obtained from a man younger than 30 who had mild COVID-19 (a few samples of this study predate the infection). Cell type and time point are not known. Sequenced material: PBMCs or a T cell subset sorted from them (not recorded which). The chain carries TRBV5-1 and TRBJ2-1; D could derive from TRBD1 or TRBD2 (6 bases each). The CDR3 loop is CASTDLGGGERWNEQFF. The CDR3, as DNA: TGCGCCAGCACCGATTTAGGGGGAGGTGAGAGATGGAATGAGCAGTTCTTC. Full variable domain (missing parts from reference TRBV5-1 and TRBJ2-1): KAGVTQTPRYLIKTRGQQVTLSCSPISGHRSVSWYQQTPGQGLQFLFEYFSETQRNKGNFPGRFSGRQFSNSRSEMNVSTLELGDSALYLCASTDLGGGERWNEQFFGPGTRLTVL.